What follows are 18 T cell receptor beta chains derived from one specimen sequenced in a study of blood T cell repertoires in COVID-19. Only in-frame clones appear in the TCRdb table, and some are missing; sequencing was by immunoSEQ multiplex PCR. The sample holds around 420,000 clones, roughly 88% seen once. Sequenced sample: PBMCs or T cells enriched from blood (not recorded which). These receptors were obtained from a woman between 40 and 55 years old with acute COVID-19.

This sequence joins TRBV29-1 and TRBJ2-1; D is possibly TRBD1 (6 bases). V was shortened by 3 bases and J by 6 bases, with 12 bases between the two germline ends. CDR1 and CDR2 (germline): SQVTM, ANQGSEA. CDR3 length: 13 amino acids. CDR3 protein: CSVDRLGGNEQFF. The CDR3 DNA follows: TGCAGCGTTGACAGATTAGGGGGCAATGAGCAGTTCTTC.

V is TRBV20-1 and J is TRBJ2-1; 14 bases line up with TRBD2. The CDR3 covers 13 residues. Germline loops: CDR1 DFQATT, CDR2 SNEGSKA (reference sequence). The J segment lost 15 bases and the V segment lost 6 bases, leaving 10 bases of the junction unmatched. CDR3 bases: TGCAGTGCCAGTAGACTAGCGGGGGGGCACTCGTTCTTC. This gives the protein CSASRLAGGHSFF.

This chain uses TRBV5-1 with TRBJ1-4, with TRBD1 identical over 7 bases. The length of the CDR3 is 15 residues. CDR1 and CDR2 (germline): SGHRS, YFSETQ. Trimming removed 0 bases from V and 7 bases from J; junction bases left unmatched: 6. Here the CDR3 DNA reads TGCGCCAGCAGCTTGGACAGGGGATTATTTGAAAAACTGTTTTTT. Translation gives CASSLDRGLFEKLFF.

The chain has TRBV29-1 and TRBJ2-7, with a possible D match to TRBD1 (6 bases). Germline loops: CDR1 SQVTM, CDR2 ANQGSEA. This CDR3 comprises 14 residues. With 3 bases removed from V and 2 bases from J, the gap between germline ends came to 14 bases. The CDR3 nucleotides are TGCAGCGTTGAGAGGCAGGGGCCCACCTACGAGCAGTACTTC. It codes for CSVERQGPTYEQYF.

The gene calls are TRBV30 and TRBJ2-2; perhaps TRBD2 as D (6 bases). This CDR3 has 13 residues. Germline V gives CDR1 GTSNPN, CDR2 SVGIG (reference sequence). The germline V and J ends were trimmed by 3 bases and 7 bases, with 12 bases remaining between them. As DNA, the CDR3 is TGTGCCTGGAGGCGGAGGGAACTCGGGGAGCTGTTTTTT. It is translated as CAWRRRELGELFF.

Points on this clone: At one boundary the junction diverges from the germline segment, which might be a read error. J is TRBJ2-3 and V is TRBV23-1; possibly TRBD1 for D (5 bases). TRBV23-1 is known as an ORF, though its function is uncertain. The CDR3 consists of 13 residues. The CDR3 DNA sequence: TGCGCCAGCAGTCAATCGGAGACAGAGACGCAGTATTTT. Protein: CASSQSETETQYF.

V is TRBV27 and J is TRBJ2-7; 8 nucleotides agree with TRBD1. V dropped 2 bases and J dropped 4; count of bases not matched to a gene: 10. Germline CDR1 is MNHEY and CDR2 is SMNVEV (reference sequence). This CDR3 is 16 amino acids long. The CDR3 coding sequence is TGTGCCAGCAGTTTACGGTGGGCAGGGGGCGTGTACGAGCAGTACTTC. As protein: CASSLRWAGGVYEQYF.

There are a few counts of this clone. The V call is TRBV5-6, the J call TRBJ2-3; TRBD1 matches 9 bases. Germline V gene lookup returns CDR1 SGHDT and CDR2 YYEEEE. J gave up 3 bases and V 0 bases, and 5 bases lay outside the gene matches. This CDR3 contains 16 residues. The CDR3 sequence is CASSLDGTGSTDTQYF. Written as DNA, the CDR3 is TGTGCCAGCAGCTTGGACGGGACAGGGTCTACAGATACGCAGTATTTT.

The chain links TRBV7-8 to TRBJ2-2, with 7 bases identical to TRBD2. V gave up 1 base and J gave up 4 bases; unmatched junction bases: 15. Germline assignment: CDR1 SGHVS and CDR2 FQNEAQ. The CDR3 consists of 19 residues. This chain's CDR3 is CASSLVGRVLGEGTGELFF. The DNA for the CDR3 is TGTGCCAGCAGCTTAGTCGGACGCGTACTCGGGGAGGGCACCGGGGAGCTGTTTTTT.

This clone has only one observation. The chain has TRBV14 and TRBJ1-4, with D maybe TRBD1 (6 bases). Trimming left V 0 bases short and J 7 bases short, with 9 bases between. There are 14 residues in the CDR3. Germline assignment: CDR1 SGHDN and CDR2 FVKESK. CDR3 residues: CASSQELDSEKLFF. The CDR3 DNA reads TGTGCCAGCAGCCAAGAATTGGACAGTGAAAAACTGTTTTTT. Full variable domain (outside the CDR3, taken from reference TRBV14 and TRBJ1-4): EAGVTQFPSHSVIEKGQTVTLRCDPISGHDNLYWYRRVMGKEIKFLLHFVKESKQDESGMPNNRFLAERTGGTYSTLKVQPAELEDSGVYFCASSQELDSEKLFFGSGTQLSVL.

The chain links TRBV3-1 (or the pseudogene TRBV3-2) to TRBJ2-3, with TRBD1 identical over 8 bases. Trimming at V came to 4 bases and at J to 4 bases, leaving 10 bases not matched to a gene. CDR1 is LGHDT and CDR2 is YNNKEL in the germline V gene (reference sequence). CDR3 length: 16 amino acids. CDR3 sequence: CASSPPRGREADTQYF. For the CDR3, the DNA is TGTGCCAGCAGCCCCCCCAGGGGGCGCGAGGCAGATACGCAGTATTTT.

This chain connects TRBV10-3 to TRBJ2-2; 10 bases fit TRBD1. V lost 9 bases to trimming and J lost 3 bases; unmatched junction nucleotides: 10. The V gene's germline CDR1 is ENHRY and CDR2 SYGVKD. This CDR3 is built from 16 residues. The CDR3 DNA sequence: TGTGCCATGAGTTCAGCGGGACAGGGGTACACCGGGGAGCTGTTTTTT. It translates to CAMSSAGQGYTGELFF.

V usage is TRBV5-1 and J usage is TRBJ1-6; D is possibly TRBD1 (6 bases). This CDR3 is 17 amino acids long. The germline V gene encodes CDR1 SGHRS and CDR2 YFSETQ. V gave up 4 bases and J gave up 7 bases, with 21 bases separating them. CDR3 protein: CASSLAPETGPNSPLHF. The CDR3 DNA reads TGCGCCAGCAGCCTCGCCCCCGAGACAGGTCCGAATTCACCCCTCCACTTT.

CDR3 sequence (DNA): TGTGCCACCAGTCCCAGGGGGGATACGCAGTATTTT. Translating it yields CATSPRGDTQYF. This chain uses TRBV24-1 with TRBJ2-3; 7 bases match TRBD1. Germline assignment: CDR1 KGHDR and CDR2 SFDVKD. V lost 6 bases to trimming and J lost 6 bases; unmatched junction nucleotides: 2. The CDR3 is 12 amino acids.

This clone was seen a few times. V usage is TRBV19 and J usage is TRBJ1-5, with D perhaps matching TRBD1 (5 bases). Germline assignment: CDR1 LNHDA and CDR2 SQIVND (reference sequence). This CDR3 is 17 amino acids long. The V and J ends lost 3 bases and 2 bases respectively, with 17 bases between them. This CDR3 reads CASSMELAGHGNQPQHF. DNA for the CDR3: TGTGCCAGTAGTATGGAGCTGGCAGGACATGGCAATCAGCCCCAGCATTTT.

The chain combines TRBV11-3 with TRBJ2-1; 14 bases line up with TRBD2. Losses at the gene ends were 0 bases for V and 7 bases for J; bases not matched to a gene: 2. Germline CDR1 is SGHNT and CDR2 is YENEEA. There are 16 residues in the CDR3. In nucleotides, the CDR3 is TGTGCCAGCAGCTTAGAGACTAGCGGGGGGGGAAATGAGCAGTTCTTC. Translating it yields CASSLETSGGGNEQFF.

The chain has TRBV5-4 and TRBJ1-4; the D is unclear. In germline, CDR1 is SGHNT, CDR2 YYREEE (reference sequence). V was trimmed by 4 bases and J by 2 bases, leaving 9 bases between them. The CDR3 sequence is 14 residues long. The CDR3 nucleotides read TGTGCCAGCAGCCCCGAGGCGACTAATGAAAAACTGTTTTTT. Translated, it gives CASSPEATNEKLFF.

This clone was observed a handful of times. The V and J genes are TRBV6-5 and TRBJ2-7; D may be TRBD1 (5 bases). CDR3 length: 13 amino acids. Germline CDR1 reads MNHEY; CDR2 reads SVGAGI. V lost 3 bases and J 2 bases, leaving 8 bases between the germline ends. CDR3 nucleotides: TGTGCCAGCAGTTATGCCAGGGCCTACGAGCAGTACTTC. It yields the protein CASSYARAYEQYF.